The source of this T cell receptor beta chain is a study of cytomegalovirus exposure and HLA in healthy donors. Study-wide results and limits: Three of the chains that were CMV-associated were confirmed in vitro to be specific for CMV antigens.

With regard to this clone: Its antigen is unidentified.

This CDR3 has 16 residues. Germline V gene lookup returns CDR1 SGHRS and CDR2 YFSETQ. The ends lost 0 bases at V and 6 bases at J; junction bases unmatched: 6. TCRdb's table, derived via immunoSEQ multiplex PCR, lists solely in-frame clones and lacks some. The sample includes 130,000 to 150,000 clones, 87% of them seen just once. The chain is built from TRBV5-1 and TRBJ2-2; 9 nucleotides line up with TRBD1. The specimen was PBMCs. This TCR derives from a man aged 18 to 29 in good health and CMV-seropositive. CDR3 bases: TGCGCCAGCAGCTTGGGACAGGGGGTAAAGGCCGGGGAGCTGTTTTTT. It is translated as CASSLGQGVKAGELFF.